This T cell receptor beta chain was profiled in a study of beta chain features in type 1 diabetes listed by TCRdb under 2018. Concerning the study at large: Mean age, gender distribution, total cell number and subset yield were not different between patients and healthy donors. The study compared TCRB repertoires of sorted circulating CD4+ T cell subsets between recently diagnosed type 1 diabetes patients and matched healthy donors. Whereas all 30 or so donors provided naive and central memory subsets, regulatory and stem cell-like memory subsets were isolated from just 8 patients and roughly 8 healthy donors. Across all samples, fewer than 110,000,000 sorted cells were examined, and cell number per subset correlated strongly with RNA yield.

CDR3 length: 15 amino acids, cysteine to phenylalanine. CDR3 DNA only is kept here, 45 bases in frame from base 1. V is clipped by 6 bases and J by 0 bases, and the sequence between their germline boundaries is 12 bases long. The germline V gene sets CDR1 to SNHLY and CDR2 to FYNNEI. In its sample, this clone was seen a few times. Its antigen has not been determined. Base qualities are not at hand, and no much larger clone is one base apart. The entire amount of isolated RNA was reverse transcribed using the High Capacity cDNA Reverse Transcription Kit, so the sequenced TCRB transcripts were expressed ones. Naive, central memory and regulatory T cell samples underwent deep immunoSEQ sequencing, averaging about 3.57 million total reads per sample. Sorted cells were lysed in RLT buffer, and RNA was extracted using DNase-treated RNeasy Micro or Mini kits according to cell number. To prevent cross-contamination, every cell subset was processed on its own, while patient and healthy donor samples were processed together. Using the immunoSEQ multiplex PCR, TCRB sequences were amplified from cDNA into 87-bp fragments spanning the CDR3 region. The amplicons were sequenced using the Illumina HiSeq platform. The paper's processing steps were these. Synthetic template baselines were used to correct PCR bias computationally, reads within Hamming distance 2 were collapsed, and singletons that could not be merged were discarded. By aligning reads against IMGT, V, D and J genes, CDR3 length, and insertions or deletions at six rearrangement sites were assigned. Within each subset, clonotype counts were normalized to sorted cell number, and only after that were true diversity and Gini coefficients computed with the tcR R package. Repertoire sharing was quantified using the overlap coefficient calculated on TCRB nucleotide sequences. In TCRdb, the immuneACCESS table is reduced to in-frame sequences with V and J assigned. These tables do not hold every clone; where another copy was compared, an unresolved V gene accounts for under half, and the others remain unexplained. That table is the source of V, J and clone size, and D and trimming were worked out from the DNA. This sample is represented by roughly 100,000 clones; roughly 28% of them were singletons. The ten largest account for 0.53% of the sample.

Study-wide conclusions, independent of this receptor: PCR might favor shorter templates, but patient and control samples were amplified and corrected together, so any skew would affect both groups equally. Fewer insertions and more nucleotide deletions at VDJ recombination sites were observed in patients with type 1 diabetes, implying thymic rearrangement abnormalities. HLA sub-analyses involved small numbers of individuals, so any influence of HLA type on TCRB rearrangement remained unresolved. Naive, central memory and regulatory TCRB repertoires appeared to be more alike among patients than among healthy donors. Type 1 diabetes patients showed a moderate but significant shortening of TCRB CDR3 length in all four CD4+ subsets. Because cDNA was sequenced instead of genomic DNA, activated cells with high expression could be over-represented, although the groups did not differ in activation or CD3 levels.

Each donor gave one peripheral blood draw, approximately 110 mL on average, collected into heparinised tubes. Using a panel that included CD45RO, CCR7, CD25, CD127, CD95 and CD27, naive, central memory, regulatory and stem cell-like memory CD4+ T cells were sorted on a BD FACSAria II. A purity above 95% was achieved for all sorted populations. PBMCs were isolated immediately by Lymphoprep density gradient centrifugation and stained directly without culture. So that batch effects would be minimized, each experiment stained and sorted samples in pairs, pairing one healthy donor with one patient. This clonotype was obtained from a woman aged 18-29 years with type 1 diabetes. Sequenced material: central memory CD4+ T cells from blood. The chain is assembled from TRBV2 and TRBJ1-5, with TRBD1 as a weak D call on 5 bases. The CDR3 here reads CASSSQDNSNQPQHF. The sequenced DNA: TGTGCCAGCAGCTCCCAGGACAATAGCAATCAGCCCCAGCATTTT.